This T cell receptor (beta chain) was documented in a study of T cell responses to AZD1222 COVID-19 vaccine. General observations from the study: Donor demographics were predominantly white British with a female majority; clonal diversity may be underestimated. Nearly half of spike-specific TCRs reportedly target variant regions that are unmutated in the B.1.351 and B.1.1.7 variants.

The CDR3 has 17 residues. Germline values: CDR1 SEHNR, CDR2 FQNEAQ (reference sequence). V gave up 5 bases and J gave up 0 bases, with 19 bases separating them. Sequenced by immunoSEQ multiplex PCR; TCRdb stores in-frame clones only, minus some. There are 160,000 or so clones in the sample; 94% occur only once, and 4.5% to 5.5% lies in the top ten. Worth noting for this clone: Antigen unknown.

This sequence was found in an adult who received the AZD1222 COVID-19 vaccine. The gene calls are TRBV7-9 and TRBJ1-2; unclear D gene. Material: peripheral blood, obtained 28 days after the second AZD1222 dose. This chain's CDR3 is CASSLPHGGGPNYGYTF. The CDR3 DNA is TGTGCCAGCAGCCTACCACACGGAGGTGGTCCTAACTATGGCTACACCTTC.